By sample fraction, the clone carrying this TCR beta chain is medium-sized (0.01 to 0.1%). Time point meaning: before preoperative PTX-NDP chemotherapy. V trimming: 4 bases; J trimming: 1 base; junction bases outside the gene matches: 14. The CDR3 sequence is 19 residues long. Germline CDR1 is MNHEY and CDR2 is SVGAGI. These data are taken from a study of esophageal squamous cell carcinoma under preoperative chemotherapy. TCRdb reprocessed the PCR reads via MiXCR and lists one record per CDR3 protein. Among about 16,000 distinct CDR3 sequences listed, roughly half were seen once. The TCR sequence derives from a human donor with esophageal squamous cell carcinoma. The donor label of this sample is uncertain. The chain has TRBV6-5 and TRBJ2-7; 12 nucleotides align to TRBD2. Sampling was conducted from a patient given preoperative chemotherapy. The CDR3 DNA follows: TGTGCCAGCAGTTCTACACTCGGGGGGGGGACTAGCGGGTCCTACGAGCAGTACTTC. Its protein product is CASSSTLGGGTSGSYEQYF.